The present TCR beta chain was sequenced within a study of blood T cell repertoires in COVID-19. Study-wide context: The United States, Italy and Spain were the sources of the acute and convalescent COVID-19 samples. The analysed material was cDNA or gDNA that came from T cells, B-cell-depleted T cells, or PBMCs.

Patients in Seattle were enrolled during active infection, then followed longitudinally. In the original processing: Reference gene primer amplification gave nucleated cell count estimates. Libraries were prepared by immunoSEQ multiplex PCR; TCRdb keeps only in-frame clonotypes and omits some of them. V, J and clone size were drawn from that table, and D and trimming were deduced from the DNA. The table records some 300,000 clones, 65% to 90% of them present only once. The CDR3 loop spans 16 amino acids. CDR1 is GTSNPN and CDR2 is SVGIG in the germline V gene (reference sequence). V lost 0 bases to trimming and J lost 4 bases, with 15 bases between them.

The chain is built from TRBV30 and TRBJ2-2; D perhaps matches TRBD2 (7 bases). The receptor was derived from a woman in her 70s with COVID-19, enrolled during active disease. What was sequenced was peripheral blood. The CDR3 DNA reads as TGTGCCTGGAGTGTACGAGGGGGGAGGGGCACCGGGGAGCTGTTTTTT. It translates to CAWSVRGGRGTGELFF. Combining the CDR3 with reference TRBV30 and TRBJ2-2 gives the whole variable domain SQTIHQWPATLVQPVGSPLSLECTVEGTSNPNLYWYRQAAGRGLQLLFYSVGIGQISSEVPQNLSASRPQDRQFILSSKKLLLSDSGFYLCAWSVRGGRGTGELFFGEGSRLTVL.